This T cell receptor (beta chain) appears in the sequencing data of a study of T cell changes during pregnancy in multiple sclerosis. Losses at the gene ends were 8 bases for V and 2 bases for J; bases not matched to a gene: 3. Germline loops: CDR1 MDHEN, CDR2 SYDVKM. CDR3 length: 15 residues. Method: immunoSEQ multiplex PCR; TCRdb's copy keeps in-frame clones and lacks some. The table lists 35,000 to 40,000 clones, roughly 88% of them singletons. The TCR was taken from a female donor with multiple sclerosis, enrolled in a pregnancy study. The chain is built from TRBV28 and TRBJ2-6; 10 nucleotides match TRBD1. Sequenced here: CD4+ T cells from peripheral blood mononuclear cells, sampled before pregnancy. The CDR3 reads CASLGQGAGANVLTF. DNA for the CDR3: TGTGCCAGCCTAGGACAGGGGGCTGGGGCCAACGTCCTGACTTTC.